This TCR beta chain appears in the sequencing data of a study of T cell repertoires in cytomegalovirus infection. Whole-study context: Recently identified HLA-C-restricted and well-studied HLA-B-restricted CMV epitopes were used. Study-level findings and limits: Dominant in the ex vivo response were TCR beta clonotypes restricted by HLA-C and specific for CMV. People with CMV and the relevant HLA were identified by cumulative public TCR beta family frequency.

TCRdb itself ran the reads through MiXCR, one entry per CDR3 protein. Of hundreds of thousands of distinct CDR3 sequences listed, approximately 33% are singletons. This CDR3 is 13 amino acids long. V lost 2 bases and J 4 bases, leaving 6 bases between the germline ends. CDR1 is KGHSH, CDR2 LQKENI, per germline. Concerning this clonotype: The antigen remains unidentified.

The chain employs TRBV18 and TRBJ1-3, with D unclear. The sample here was cultured PBMCs, taken from culture after CMV antigen stimulation. The TCR originated in a human donor in good health (CMV status not recorded). Some clones in this sample may be carry-over from other donors' samples. The CDR3 coding sequence is TGTGCCAGCTCACCAGACGCAGGAAACACCATATATTTT. Its translation: CASSPDAGNTIYF.